The 20 T cell receptor beta chains reported below all come from one sample, sequenced in a study of T cells in Graves' hyperthyroidism and ophthalmopathy. From RNA transcripts, TCR beta CDR3 regions were amplified. HTBI primers were the set used in a first-round RT-PCR of the TCR CDR3. In TCRdb, the multiplex PCR reads were re-called with MiXCR into one record per CDR3 protein. The data contain about 500,000 distinct CDR3 sequences, 35% to 50% of them singletons. Sequences were obtained from peripheral blood or thyroid tissue (not recorded which). These receptors all come from an adult woman with Graves' disease, either hyperthyroidism or ophthalmopathy (not recorded which).

The rearrangement uses TRBV10-3 and TRBJ2-6, with TRBD1 matching over 11 bases. This CDR3 comprises 14 residues. Germline V gene lookup returns CDR1 ENHRY and CDR2 SYGVKD. V dropped 7 bases and J dropped 9; count of bases not matched to a gene: 5. The CDR3 sequence is CAIIGQGADNVLTF. The CDR3, as DNA: TGTGCCATCATCGGACAGGGGGCAGACAACGTCCTGACTTTC.

This clonotype was seen a few times. The chain carries TRBV29-1 and TRBJ2-5; D is ambiguous. The J call is in doubt because the DNA end fits TRBJ2-1 better. Germline V gene data show CDR1 as SQVTM and CDR2 as ANQGSEA. This CDR3 spans 14 amino acids. The CDR3 nucleotides are TGCAGCGTTGCCGGGCAGAGCTTGTACAATGAGCAGTTCTTC. This translates into CSVAGQSLYNEQFF.

The rearrangement links TRBV20-1 to TRBJ1-6; 7 bases fit TRBD1. The germline CDR1 and CDR2 sequences are DFQATT and SNEGSKA (reference sequence). This CDR3 comprises 14 residues. Germline trimming cut 5 bases from V and 8 bases from J; bases unmatched to any gene: 9. The CDR3 DNA follows: TGCAGTGCTTATACCCGGGACAGAGATTCACCCCTCCACTTT. This gives the protein CSAYTRDRDSPLHF.

The rearrangement joins TRBV10-3 to TRBJ2-2; D remains unclear. The CDR3 has 17 amino acids. The germline gives CDR1 ENHRY, CDR2 SYGVKD. The ends were cut back, 3 bases at V and 0 bases at J, with 14 bases in the middle. The CDR3 loop reads CAISEVWAATNTGELFF. The CDR3 bases are TGTGCCATCAGTGAAGTTTGGGCGGCCACGAACACCGGGGAGCTGTTTTTT.

The CDR3 is CASSYKYSGGYTF. The CDR3 DNA reads TGTGCCAGCAGTTACAAATACTCTGGGGGCTACACCTTC. J is TRBJ1-2 and V is TRBV7-9; D ambiguous. The CDR3 extends over 13 amino acids. V shed 6 bases and J shed 8 bases, with 16 bases lying between them. The germline CDR1 and CDR2 sequences are SEHNR and FQNEAQ (reference sequence).

The chain has TRBV7-9 and TRBJ2-7; D is unresolved. Trimming took off 1 base at V and 5 bases at J, with 12 bases between the two ends. Germline values: CDR1 SEHNR, CDR2 FQNEAQ (reference sequence). This CDR3 is built from 14 residues. CDR3 in DNA: TGTGCCAGCAGCTTAGACCAGGCTTCCGACGAGCAGTACTTC. It yields the protein CASSLDQASDEQYF.

The gene calls are TRBV10-3 and TRBJ1-1, with 7 bases that match TRBD1. V gave up 10 bases and J gave up 3 bases; unmatched junction bases: 5. CDR1 and CDR2 from the germline V gene are ENHRY and SYGVKD. The CDR3 spans 12 residues. CDR3 loop: CATRQGDTEAFF. The CDR3 coding sequence is TGTGCCACCCGACAGGGAGACACTGAAGCTTTCTTT.

The chain combines TRBV7-9 with TRBJ2-6, with D uncertain. V was trimmed by 5 bases and J by 3 bases, leaving 14 bases between them. The CDR3 is 16 amino acids. Germline V gives CDR1 SEHNR, CDR2 FQNEAQ (reference sequence). The CDR3 sequence is CASSQEVTRGANVLTF. In nucleotides, the CDR3 is TGTGCCAGCAGCCAAGAAGTTACCCGTGGGGCCAACGTCCTGACTTTC. Combining the CDR3 with reference TRBV7-9 and TRBJ2-6 gives the whole variable domain DTGVSQNPRHKITKRGQNVTFRCDPISEHNRLYWYRQTLGQGPEFLTYFQNEAQLEKSRLLSDRFSAERPKGSFSTLEIQRTEQGDSAMYLCASSQEVTRGANVLTFGAGSRLTVL.

This clonotype was observed a few times. The rearrangement links TRBV4-1 to TRBJ1-1; possibly TRBD1 for D (5 bases). The V gene lost 4 bases and the J gene lost 8 bases, with 14 bases spanning the gap. The CDR3 loop spans 13 amino acids. Germline CDR1 is MGHRA and CDR2 is YSYEKL. CDR3: CASSPRGSWEAFF. The CDR3 bases are TGCGCCAGCAGCCCCCGGGGGAGCTGGGAAGCTTTCTTT.

J is TRBJ2-5 and V is TRBV15; no clear D. V dropped 5 bases and J dropped 5 bases, with 18 bases sitting between them. The CDR3 is made up of 15 amino acids. Germline V lookup: CDR1 LNHNV, CDR2 YYDKDF (reference sequence). The CDR3 sequence: CATSGVLGIGETQYF. CDR3 nucleotide sequence: TGTGCCACCAGCGGAGTCTTGGGGATAGGGGAGACCCAGTACTTC.

This clonotype has ten or more counts. This chain uses TRBV10-3 with TRBJ1-1; no clear D gene. The V end was cut by 6 bases, the J end by 5 bases, with 13 bases between. This CDR3 comprises 13 residues. Germline CDR1 reads ENHRY; CDR2 reads SYGVKD. Written as DNA, the CDR3 is TGTGCCATCAGGCAAGAACGTGAGACTGAAGCTTTCTTT. Amino acids: CAIRQERETEAFF.

In DNA form, the CDR3 reads TGTGCCAGCAGCTTAGAGGGGCTGAACGGAAATTCACCCCTCCACTTT. Its protein is CASSLEGLNGNSPLHF. The J gene is TRBJ1-6, the V gene TRBV7-8, with a possible D match to TRBD1 (5 bases). The CDR3 covers 16 residues. CDR1 is SGHVS, CDR2 FQNEAQ, per germline. Deletions cut 1 base from V and 7 bases from J, with 14 bases between.

This clonotype showed up just a few times. The CDR3 spells CASSRASGNGYTF. DNA for the CDR3: TGTGCCAGCAGCCGGGCCTCAGGGAATGGCTACACCTTC. V and J are TRBV7-9 and TRBJ1-2; TRBD1 is a possible D gene (5 bases). Trimming took off 5 bases at V and 6 bases at J, with 13 bases between the two ends. This CDR3 has 13 amino acids. Per germline, CDR1 SEHNR and CDR2 FQNEAQ (reference sequence).

J is TRBJ1-5 and V is TRBV13, with TRBD1 matching over 8 bases. V shed 5 bases and J 4 bases; nucleotides not matched to a gene: 16. CDR3 length equals 18 residues. Germline V gives CDR1 PRHDT, CDR2 FYEKMQ (reference sequence). CDR3 residues: CASSRTGSYRTVNQPQHF. The CDR3 DNA reads as TGTGCCAGCAGCCGGACAGGGTCGTACCGTACCGTAAATCAGCCCCAGCATTTT.

The rearrangement joins TRBV28 to TRBJ2-5, with a weak D call TRBD1 (6 bases). CDR3 length: 14 amino acids. V shed 4 bases and J shed 1 base, with 10 bases lying between them. Germline-derived CDR1 and CDR2 are MDHEN and SYDVKM. The CDR3 DNA reads as TGTGCCAGCAGTTCAGGACAGTTCCAAGAGACCCAGTACTTC. This sequence encodes CASSSGQFQETQYF.

The V and J genes are TRBV19 and TRBJ1-1; D is undetermined. The V end lost 4 bases, the J end lost 3 bases, and 15 bases lay between the germline ends. Germline V gives CDR1 LNHDA, CDR2 SQIVND (reference sequence). This CDR3 contains 15 residues. In DNA form, the CDR3 reads TGTGCCAGTAGTACCATAGCAAGGACGGACACTGAAGCTTTCTTT. The encoded protein is CASSTIARTDTEAFF. Together with reference TRBV19 and TRBJ1-1, the CDR3 gives the full variable domain: DGGITQSPKYLFRKEGQNVTLSCEQNLNHDAMYWYRQDPGQGLRLIYYSQIVNDFQKGDIAEGYSVSREKKESFPLTVTSAQKNPTAFYLCASSTIARTDTEAFFGQGTRLTVV.

This clonotype was detected only a few times. The chain combines TRBV28 with TRBJ1-5, with a tentative D call TRBD1 (5 bases). V was clipped by 6 bases and J by 3 bases, with 6 bases between them. This CDR3 has 12 residues. Germline CDR1 is MDHEN and CDR2 is SYDVKM. The CDR3 is CASSGHNQPQHF. The CDR3 DNA follows: TGTGCCAGCAGCGGACACAATCAGCCCCAGCATTTT.

The gene calls are TRBV2 and TRBJ1-5; TRBD1 matches 7 bases. This CDR3 has 15 residues. V lost 4 bases to trimming and J lost 4 bases; unmatched junction nucleotides: 7. Per germline, CDR1 SNHLY and CDR2 FYNNEI. CDR3 amino acids: CASSGGGQRNQPQHF. CDR3 in DNA: TGTGCCAGCAGTGGAGGGGGACAGCGAAATCAGCCCCAGCATTTT.

In its sample, this clonotype was seen a few times. The chain employs TRBV4-1 and TRBJ1-3; possibly TRBD1 for D (6 bases). V shed 4 bases and J shed 2 bases, with 12 bases lying between them. There are 15 residues in the CDR3. The germline V gene encodes CDR1 MGHRA and CDR2 YSYEKL. This CDR3 reads CASSLGQRPGNTIYF. The CDR3 coding sequence is TGCGCCAGCAGCCTTGGACAGCGGCCTGGAAACACCATATATTTT.

The chain recombines TRBV7-9 with TRBJ1-1, with unresolved D. This CDR3 has 17 residues. Germline CDR1 is SEHNR and CDR2 is FQNEAQ (reference sequence). The V and J ends lost 5 bases and 0 bases respectively, with 19 bases between them. CDR3 sequence (DNA): TGTGCCAGCAGCGATGATTTGGTGCCGGGATTGAACACTGAAGCTTTCTTT. As protein: CASSDDLVPGLNTEAFF.